The source of this T cell receptor beta chain is a study of blood T cell dynamics during melanoma immunotherapy. At the level of the study: Metastatic melanoma patients received first-line pembrolizumab or nivolumab plus ipilimumab.

The germline gives CDR1 SNHLY, CDR2 FYNNEI. With termini counted, the CDR3 has 11 amino acids. Sequencing used immunoSEQ multiplex PCR; TCRdb keeps in-frame clones, though not all of them. Among some 5,700 clones listed, 84% were seen once. Regarding time point: week 3, after first cycle of checkpoint inhibitor. One draw preceded checkpoint blockade; another followed its first cycle at week 3. This clone was counted only a few times. Since the CDR3 does not end with the conserved phenylalanine or tryptophan, this likely comes from a read error. The DNA is left out, because the CDR3 cannot be placed on it with certainty; the CDR3 is given as TCRdb lists it.

Sample: blood, taken from a patient treated with checkpoint blockade. This clonotype was sampled from a human donor with melanoma. Some clones in this sample may be carry-over from other donors' samples. The V call is TRBV2, the J call TRBJ2-7. The CDR3 reads CASSLSWAVNL.